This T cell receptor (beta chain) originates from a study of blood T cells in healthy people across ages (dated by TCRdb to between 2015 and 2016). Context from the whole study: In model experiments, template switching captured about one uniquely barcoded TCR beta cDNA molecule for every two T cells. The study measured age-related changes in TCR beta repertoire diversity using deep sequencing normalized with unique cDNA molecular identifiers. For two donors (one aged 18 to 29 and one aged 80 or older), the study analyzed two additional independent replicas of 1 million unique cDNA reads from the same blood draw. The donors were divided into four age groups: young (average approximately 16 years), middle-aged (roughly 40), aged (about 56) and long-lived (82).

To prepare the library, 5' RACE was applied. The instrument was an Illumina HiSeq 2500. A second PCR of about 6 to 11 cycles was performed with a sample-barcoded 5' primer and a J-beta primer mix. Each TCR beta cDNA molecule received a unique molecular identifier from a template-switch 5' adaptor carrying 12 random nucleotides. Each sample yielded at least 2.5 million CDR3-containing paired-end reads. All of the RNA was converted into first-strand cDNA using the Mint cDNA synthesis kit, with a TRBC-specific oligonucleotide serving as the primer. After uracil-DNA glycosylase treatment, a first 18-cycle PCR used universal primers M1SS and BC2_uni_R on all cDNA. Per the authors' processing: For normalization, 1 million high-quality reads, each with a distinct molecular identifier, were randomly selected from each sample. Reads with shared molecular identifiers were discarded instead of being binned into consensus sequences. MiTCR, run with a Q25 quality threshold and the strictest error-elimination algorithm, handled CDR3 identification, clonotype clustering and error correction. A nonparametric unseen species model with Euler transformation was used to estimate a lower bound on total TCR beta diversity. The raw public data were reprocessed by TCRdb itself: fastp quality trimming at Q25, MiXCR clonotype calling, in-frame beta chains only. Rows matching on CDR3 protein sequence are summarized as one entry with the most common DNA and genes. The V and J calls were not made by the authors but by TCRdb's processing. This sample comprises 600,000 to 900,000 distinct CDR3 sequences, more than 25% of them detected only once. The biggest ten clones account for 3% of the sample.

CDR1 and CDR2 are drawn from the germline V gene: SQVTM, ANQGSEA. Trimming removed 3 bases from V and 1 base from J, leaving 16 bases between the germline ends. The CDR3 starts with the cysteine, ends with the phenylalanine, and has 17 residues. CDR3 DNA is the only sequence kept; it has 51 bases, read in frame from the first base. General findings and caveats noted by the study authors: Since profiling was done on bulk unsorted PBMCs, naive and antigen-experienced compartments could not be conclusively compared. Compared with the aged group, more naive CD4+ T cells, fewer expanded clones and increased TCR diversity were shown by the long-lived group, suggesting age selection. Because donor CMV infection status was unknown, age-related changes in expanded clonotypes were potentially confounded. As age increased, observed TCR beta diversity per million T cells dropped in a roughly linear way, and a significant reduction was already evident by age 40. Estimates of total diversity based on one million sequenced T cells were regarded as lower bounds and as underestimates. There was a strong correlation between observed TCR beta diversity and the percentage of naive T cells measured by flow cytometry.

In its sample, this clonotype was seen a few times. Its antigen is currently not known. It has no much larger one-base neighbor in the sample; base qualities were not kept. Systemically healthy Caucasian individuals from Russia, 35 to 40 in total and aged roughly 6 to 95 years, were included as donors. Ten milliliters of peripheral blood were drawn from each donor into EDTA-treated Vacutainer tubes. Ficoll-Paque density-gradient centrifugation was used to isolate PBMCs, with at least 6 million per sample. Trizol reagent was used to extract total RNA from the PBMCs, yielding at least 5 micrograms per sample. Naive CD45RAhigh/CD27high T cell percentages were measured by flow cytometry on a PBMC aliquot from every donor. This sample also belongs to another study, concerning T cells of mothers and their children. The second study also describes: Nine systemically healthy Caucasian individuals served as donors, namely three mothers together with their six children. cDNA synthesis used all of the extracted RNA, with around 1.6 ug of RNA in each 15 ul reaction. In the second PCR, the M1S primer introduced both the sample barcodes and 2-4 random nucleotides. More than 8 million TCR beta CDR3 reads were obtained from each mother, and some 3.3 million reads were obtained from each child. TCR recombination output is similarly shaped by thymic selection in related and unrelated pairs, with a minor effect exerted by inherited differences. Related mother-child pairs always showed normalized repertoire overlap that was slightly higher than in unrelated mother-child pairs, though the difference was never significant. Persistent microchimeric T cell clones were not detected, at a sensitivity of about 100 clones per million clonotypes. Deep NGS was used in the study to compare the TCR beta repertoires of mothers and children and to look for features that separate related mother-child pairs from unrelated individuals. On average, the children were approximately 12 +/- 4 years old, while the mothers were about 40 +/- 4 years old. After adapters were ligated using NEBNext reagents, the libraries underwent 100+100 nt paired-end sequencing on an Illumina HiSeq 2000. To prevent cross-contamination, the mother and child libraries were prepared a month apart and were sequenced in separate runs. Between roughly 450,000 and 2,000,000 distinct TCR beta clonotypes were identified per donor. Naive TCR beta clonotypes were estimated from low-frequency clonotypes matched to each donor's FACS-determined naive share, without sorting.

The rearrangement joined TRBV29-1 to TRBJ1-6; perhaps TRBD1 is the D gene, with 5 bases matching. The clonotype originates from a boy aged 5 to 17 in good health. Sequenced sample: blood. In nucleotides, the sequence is TGCAGCGTTGATCCTCCCTGCAGGGAGTCCTATAATTCACCCCTCCACTTT. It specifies CSVDPPCRESYNSPLHF.